This record looks at one TCR beta chain sequence and its context. The antigen remains unidentified. V gave up 2 bases and J gave up 8 bases, with 16 bases separating them. Per the germline V gene, CDR1 is SGHDT and CDR2 is YYEEEE. The CDR3 covers 15 residues. The sample originates from a study of OX40 agonist ivuxolimab in advanced cancers. Repertoires were generated with immunoSEQ multiplex PCR, while TCRdb's copy carries only in-frame clones and drops some. This table has 40,000 to 45,000 clones, 75% to 90% appearing once. Study observations and caveats: With doses of 0.1 to 3.0 mg/kg, CD4+ and CD8+ blood T cells had undergone clonal expansion by week 6. Average numbers of expanded clones were greater in CD8+ T cells than in CD4+. The work left the antigen specificity of expanded peripheral T cells undetermined.

V is TRBV5-6 and J is TRBJ1-4; D is unclear. The sequence was collected from an adult with an advanced solid tumor such as melanoma, head and neck, liver or kidney cancer. The specimen comprised CD4+ or CD8+ T cells sorted from blood, sampled in a trial of the OX40 agonist ivuxolimab. CDR3 amino acids: CASSFKGNQVEKLFF. The DNA for the CDR3 is TGTGCCAGCAGCTTTAAAGGGAACCAGGTGGAAAAACTGTTTTTT.